Listed here is a single TCR beta chain. Its antigen remains unidentified. cDNA came from approximately 0.5 to 1 ug RNA primed by random hexamers. An immunoSEQ multiplex PCR generated amplified TCR beta CDR3 products spanning 54 Vbeta and 13 Jbeta. TCRdb itself ran the immunoSEQ multiplex PCR reads through MiXCR, one entry per CDR3 protein. The sample holds some 220,000 distinct CDR3 sequences, 95% seen once. Germline lookup yields CDR1 MDHEN and CDR2 SYDVKM. CDR3 length: 15 amino acids. The V gene lost 6 bases and the J gene lost 4 bases, with 16 bases spanning the gap. The multiple sclerosis controls comprised treatment-naive patients whose relapsing-remitting disease was stable or active. Both CD4+ and CD8+ T cells were negatively isolated, and TEMRA cells underwent FACS enrichment. The data were taken from a study of CD8 T cells in Susac syndrome. Findings and limits, study-wide: Only a relatively small number of individuals were included in the TCR sequencing and HLA analysis.

V and J are TRBV28 and TRBJ2-1, with D tentatively TRBD1 (6 bases). Source material: CD4+ T cells from PBMCs. The origin of this receptor is a human donor with multiple sclerosis. CDR3: CASRRDRTAYNEQFF. CDR3 DNA: TGTGCCAGCAGGCGCGACAGGACAGCTTACAATGAGCAGTTCTTC.